What follows are 12 T cell receptor beta chains derived from one specimen sequenced in a study of shared clonotypes between healthy human individuals (dated by TCRdb to 2020 to 2021). Library preparation was by the immunoSEQ multiplex PCR assay. TCRdb stores this immuneACCESS table with in-frame sequences only. Part of the clones is absent; in the studies checked, under half of the shortfall reflects unresolved V genes, and no reason is known for the rest. The sample data list 2 million to 2.5 million clones, and roughly 95% of these were observed just once. The top ten hold 0.1% to 0.15% of the sample. The sequenced sample consisted of naive CD4+ T cells sorted from blood. The label giving this sample's cell subset or site can be read as: CD45RA+ positively selected. The receptor source for this set is a young man in good health.

The chain couples TRBV11-2 to TRBJ2-7; possible D gene TRBD2, 6 bases. The CDR3 is 15 residues long. V was pared by 1 base and J by 9 bases, with 19 bases between. The V gene's germline CDR1 is SGHAT and CDR2 FQNNGV. The CDR3 protein is CASSLGVQAGSGQYF. The DNA of the CDR3 is TGTGCCAGCAGCTTAGGGGTCCAGGCCGGGAGTGGGCAGTACTTC.

The gene calls are TRBV6-1 and TRBJ2-2; D is undetermined. The CDR3 runs to 12 residues. Per the germline V gene, CDR1 is MNHNS and CDR2 is SASEGT. V lost 8 bases and J lost 2, with 6 bases in between. This CDR3 reads CASSFNTGELFF. In DNA, the CDR3 is TGTGCCAGCTCTTTTAACACCGGGGAGCTGTTTTTT.

The chain couples TRBV5-8 to TRBJ2-1; the match to TRBD2 covers 7 bases. V shed 0 bases and J 1 base; nucleotides not matched to a gene: 4. Germline V lookup: CDR1 SGHTS, CDR2 YDEGEE. There are 16 residues in the CDR3. The CDR3 spells CASSLARTRSYNEQFF. The CDR3 region has the DNA TGTGCCAGCAGCTTGGCACGGACTAGATCCTACAATGAGCAGTTCTTC. The full variable domain, rest sourced from reference TRBV5-8 and TRBJ2-1, is EAGVTQSPTHLIKTRGQQATLRCSPISGHTSVYWYQQALGLGLQFLLWYDEGEERNRGNFPPRFSGRQFPNYSSELNVNALELEDSALYLCASSLARTRSYNEQFFGPGTRLTVL.

This sequence joins TRBV14 and TRBJ1-4; possibly TRBD1 for D (5 bases). Trimming removed 0 bases at V and 5 bases at J, with 13 bases between. The CDR3 covers 16 residues. Germline V lookup: CDR1 SGHDN, CDR2 FVKESK. In DNA form, the CDR3 reads TGTGCCAGCAGCCAAGATTTGGCAGGGAGGAATGAAAAACTGTTTTTT. It yields the protein CASSQDLAGRNEKLFF.

The chain couples TRBV11-2 to TRBJ1-1, with D hard to call. Deletions cut 6 bases from V and 1 base from J, with 18 bases between. The CDR3 has 16 residues. The germline CDR1 and CDR2 sequences are SGHAT and FQNNGV. This CDR3 is CASSLRLGLKNTEAFF. The CDR3 DNA reads TGTGCCAGCAGTCTTAGATTAGGGTTGAAGAACACTGAAGCTTTCTTT. The whole variable domain, remainder taken from reference TRBV11-2 and TRBJ1-1, is EAGVAQSPRYKIIEKRQSVAFWCNPISGHATLYWYQQILGQGPKLLIQFQNNGVVDDSQLPKDRFSAERLKGVDSTLKIQPAKLEDSAVYLCASSLRLGLKNTEAFFGQGTRLTVV.

The chain is built from TRBV7-3 and TRBJ2-1; possible D gene TRBD1, 5 bases. Germline values: CDR1 SGHTA, CDR2 FQGTGA. There are 15 residues in the CDR3. Trimming pared 1 base from V and 2 bases from J, leaving 9 bases between. The CDR3 protein is CASSLRGYPYNEQFF. The DNA of the CDR3 is TGTGCCAGCAGCTTAAGGGGCTACCCCTACAATGAGCAGTTCTTC.

The chain combines TRBV18 with TRBJ2-4; TRBD2 aligns across 7 bases. There are 17 residues in the CDR3. Germline CDR1 KGHSH, CDR2 LQKENI. V shed 0 bases and J 3 bases; nucleotides not matched to a gene: 8. The CDR3 reads CASSPPQSGVIKNIQYF. CDR3 coding DNA: TGTGCCAGCTCACCACCGCAGAGCGGGGTCATCAAAAACATTCAGTACTTC.

The chain links TRBV5-1 to TRBJ1-1; tentative D call: TRBD1 (6 bases). The germline CDR1 and CDR2 sequences are SGHRS and YFSETQ. The V end was cut by 3 bases, the J end by 0 bases, with 12 bases between. The CDR3 length is 15 residues. The CDR3 region has the DNA TGCGCCAGCAGCTCCGGGACAACTATGAACACTGAAGCTTTCTTT. Its protein is CASSSGTTMNTEAFF.

V and J are TRBV5-4 and TRBJ2-7; the D gene is possibly TRBD2 (6 bases). Germline CDR1 is SGHNT and CDR2 is YYREEE (reference sequence). V was trimmed by 4 bases and J by 3 bases, leaving 14 bases between them. The CDR3 covers 14 residues. The CDR3 bases are TGTGCCAGCAGCCCCCCGGGAGTTCGCTACGAGCAGTACTTC. Its protein product is CASSPPGVRYEQYF.

This rearrangement joins TRBV7-3 to TRBJ1-1, with D possibly TRBD1 on 6 matching bases. Germline CDR1 is SGHTA and CDR2 is FQGTGA. The CDR3 is 13 amino acids. The germline V and J ends were trimmed by 5 bases and 7 bases, with 14 bases remaining between them. The CDR3 spells CASSTRGGGEAFF. Written as DNA, the CDR3 is TGTGCCAGCAGCACCCGGGGGGGCGGTGAAGCTTTCTTT.

The rearrangement joins TRBV5-4 to TRBJ2-7, with TRBD2 identical over 12 bases. This CDR3 spans 16 amino acids. Per germline, CDR1 SGHNT and CDR2 YYREEE (reference sequence). The J segment lost 0 bases and the V segment lost 4 bases, leaving 5 bases of the junction unmatched. CDR3 loop: CASSAGLAGSSYEQYF. CDR3 sequence (DNA): TGTGCCAGCAGCGCGGGACTAGCGGGTAGCTCCTACGAGCAGTACTTC.

The chain is built from TRBV30 and TRBJ2-7, with TRBD1 matching over 8 bases. J lost 2 bases, V lost 0 bases, and 6 bases had no gene match. This CDR3 comprises 15 residues. Germline V CDR1 and CDR2: GTSNPN, SVGIG (reference sequence). In DNA form, the CDR3 reads TGTGCCTGGAGTGTAACCGGGACAGGAGCCTACGAGCAGTACTTC. Protein: CAWSVTGTGAYEQYF.